A selection of T cell receptor beta chains follows, all from one sample in a study of blood T cell repertoires in COVID-19. The repertoire was sequenced with immunoSEQ multiplex PCR; TCRdb's copy has only in-frame clones and lacks some. This repertoire shows roughly 26,000 clones, 60% to 70% found once; its top ten account for about 7.1%. The sample comprised peripheral blood. These TCRs come from a man in his 60s with active or convalescent COVID-19. The CDR3 runs from the conserved cysteine through the conserved F or W. The order of the fields is D gene, clone size, V gene, J gene, CDR3 DNA, CDR3 protein. The D gene is left open where the match is weak. Clone size is stated in some rows and not others, as once, few, many or a class when expanded.

>-|-|TRBV5-1|TRBJ1-1
TGCGCCAGCAGCCCGGGCGGGAGGGGTAGGAACACTGAAGCTTTCTTT
CASSPGGRGRNTEAFF
>-|-|TRBV6-4|TRBJ2-4
TGTGCCAGCAGTGAGGATGGAGGAGGAGGCATTCAGTACTTC
CASSEDGGGGIQYF
>-|-|TRBV5-6|TRBJ2-7
TGTGCCAGCAGCTTGTTGGCCCTGGTCTCCTACGAGCAGTACTTC
CASSLLALVSYEQYF
>-|-|TRBV19|TRBJ2-2
TGTGCCAGTAGTGAGCGGAACACCGGGGAGCTGTTTTTT
CASSERNTGELFF
>TRBD1|-|TRBV24-1|TRBJ2-5
TGTGCCACTGGACAGGGAGAGACCCAGTACTTC
CATGQGETQYF
>-|-|TRBV18|TRBJ2-1
TGTGCCAGCTCACCACGGAGGAATCGGGATGAGCAGTTCTTC
CASSPRRNRDEQFF
>-|few|TRBV19|TRBJ1-1
TGTGCCAGTAGTATAGACAGGGGCACTGAAGCTTTCTTT
CASSIDRGTEAFF
>TRBD2|-|TRBV4-2|TRBJ2-5
TGTGCCAGCAGCCAAGATCCAGCGGGGGGGCCAGAGACCCAGTACTTC
CASSQDPAGGPETQYF
>TRBD2|-|TRBV27|TRBJ2-7
TGTGCCAGCAGTCTTAGCGGGAGGGTGGCCTACGAGCAGTACTTC
CASSLSGRVAYEQYF
>-|-|TRBV12-3/TRBV12-4|TRBJ1-6
TGTGCCAGCAGTTTACGGAGTAATTCACCCCTCCACTTT
CASSLRSNSPLHF
>-|-|TRBV10-2|TRBJ1-5
TGCGCCACCGTCACGGGGGGCAATCAGCCCCAGCATTTT
CATVTGGNQPQHF
>TRBD1|-|TRBV5-1|TRBJ2-7
TGCGCCAGCAGTCCGCTTGGGGGACAGGGCTACGAGCAGTACTTC
CASSPLGGQGYEQYF
>-|once|TRBV30|TRBJ2-7
TGTGCCTGGACCGGACAGATCTCCTACGAGCAGTACTTC
CAWTGQISYEQYF
>TRBD1|-|TRBV7-2|TRBJ1-2
TGTGCCAGCAGCGCTACCGGGACAGGGTACCCCTACACCTTC
CASSATGTGYPYTF
>TRBD1|-|TRBV6-2/TRBV6-3|TRBJ2-7
TGTGCCAGCAGTGCCCGGGGGACAGGCGCCTACGAGCAGTACTTC
CASSARGTGAYEQYF
>-|-|TRBV3-1/TRBV3-2|TRBJ1-6
TGTGCCAGCAGCCCAATCGCAGGGCGATCACCCCTCCACTTT
CASSPIAGRSPLHF
>TRBD2|-|TRBV7-6|TRBJ2-7
TGTGCCAGCAGCTTAGTTCCGAGCGGGAGGGAGAACGAGCAGTACTTC
CASSLVPSGRENEQYF
>TRBD1|-|TRBV12-3/TRBV12-4|TRBJ2-7
TGTGCCAGCAGGGGACAGGGGACGTACGAGCAGTACTTC
CASRGQGTYEQYF
>TRBD2|few|TRBV10-1|TRBJ2-7
TGCGCCAGCAGTGAGTCGTCTAGCGGGAGTCACGAGCAGTACTTC
CASSESSSGSHEQYF
>TRBD2|-|TRBV19|TRBJ2-5
TGTGCCAGTAGCCCGTCGTGGGGGGGCCAAGAGACCCAGTACTTC
CASSPSWGGQETQYF
>-|-|TRBV6-5|TRBJ1-5
TGTGCCAGCAGTTACTCGGGTCAGGGGAACCAGCCCCAGCATTTT
CASSYSGQGNQPQHF
>TRBD1|-|TRBV10-3|TRBJ1-1
TGTGCCATCAGCAAACAGGGGGAAACTGAAGCTTTCTTT
CAISKQGETEAFF
>TRBD1|-|TRBV11-3|TRBJ2-1
TGTGCCAGCAGCCCGCGACAGGGGGGCAATGAGCAGTTCTTC
CASSPRQGGNEQFF
>-|-|TRBV10-1|TRBJ1-6
TGCGCCAGCAGCCAGAGCAGGGATTCACCCCTCCACTTT
CASSQSRDSPLHF
>-|once|TRBV5-6|TRBJ1-4
TGTGCCAGCAGCTTGGACAGGCGAAATGAAAAACTGTTTTTT
CASSLDRRNEKLFF
>-|few|TRBV6-4|TRBJ2-1
TGTGCCAGCAGCCCAAATACAGGTACAAAACAGTTCTTC
CASSPNTGTKQFF
>TRBD2|-|TRBV7-7|TRBJ2-1
TGTGCTAGCAGCCCAGTCCCAGCGGGAGGAGGTACTGAGCAGTTCTTC
CASSPVPAGGGTEQFF
>TRBD1|-|TRBV19|TRBJ1-2
TGTGCCAGTAGTCCCCATCGGGGACAGCCAGAAGGCTTTGGCTACACCTTC
CASSPHRGQPEGFGYTF
>TRBD2|-|TRBV13|TRBJ2-3
TGTGCCAGCAGCTTAGGACGGCGACTAGCGGGTTCGGATACGCAGTATTTT
CASSLGRRLAGSDTQYF
>TRBD2|-|TRBV16|TRBJ2-7
TGTGCCAGCAGCCCAAAAGGGACTAGCGGGAGCTACGAGCAGTACTTC
CASSPKGTSGSYEQYF
>-|medium-sized|TRBV6-2/TRBV6-3|TRBJ2-2
TGTGCCAGCAGTCAACCGACGAGGGGGGAGCTGTTTTTT
CASSQPTRGELFF
>-|-|TRBV5-5|TRBJ2-7
TGTGCCAGCAGCTTGGTCGGGAGATCCTACGAGCAGTACTTC
CASSLVGRSYEQYF
>-|-|TRBV5-1|TRBJ2-7
TGCGCCAGCAGCTTGCTAGTGACCTCCTACGAGCAGTACTTC
CASSLLVTSYEQYF
>TRBD2|-|TRBV5-1|TRBJ2-2
TGCGCCAGCAGCTTGGCGGATAGCGGGGGGGCCAAGTCCGGGGAGCTGTTTTTT
CASSLADSGGAKSGELFF
>-|-|TRBV11-3|TRBJ2-1
TGTGCCAGCAGCTTATCATGGCCCCCAGCGCCCAACTACAATGAGCAGTTCTTC
CASSLSWPPAPNYNEQFF
>-|-|TRBV13|TRBJ2-7
TGTGCCAGCAGTTTTGCTATAACACAGGGTTCCTACGAGCAGTACTTC
CASSFAITQGSYEQYF
>-|-|TRBV4-1|TRBJ2-7
TGCGCCAGCAGCCAGGGGGGTGGGGGTTCCTACGAGCAGTACTTC
CASSQGGGGSYEQYF
>TRBD1|-|TRBV7-6|TRBJ2-5
TGTGCCAGCAGCTTGGGACAGGGGGCAGGGGAGACCCAGTACTTC
CASSLGQGAGETQYF
>TRBD2|-|TRBV6-5|TRBJ2-3
TGTGCCAGCAGTTTGACCGTTAGCGGGAAGACAGATACGCAGTATTTT
CASSLTVSGKTDTQYF